The 20 T cell receptor beta chains below all came from one sample that was sequenced in a study of OX40 agonist ivuxolimab in advanced cancers. The method was the immunoSEQ multiplex PCR assay. As stored in TCRdb, this immuneACCESS dataset retains in-frame rearrangements with V and J assigned. A fraction of the clones does not appear; measured against another copy, unresolved V genes explain less than half of the discrepancy, and the remainder lacks a known reason. The table for this sample lists 70,000 or so clones; approximately 81% of them were counted only once. The ten largest make up roughly 15% of the sample. Here the sequenced sample was CD4+ or CD8+ T cells sorted from blood, taken in a trial of the OX40 agonist ivuxolimab. The receptors stem from an adult with an advanced solid tumor such as melanoma, head and neck, liver or kidney cancer.

This clone turned up a few times. The rearrangement links TRBV6-1 to TRBJ2-7; D is perhaps TRBD2 (7 bases). Germline CDR1 MNHNS, CDR2 SASEGT. Trimming removed 6 bases at V and 5 bases at J, with 14 bases between. The CDR3 sequence is 13 residues long. Here the CDR3 reads CASRSGTNDEQYF. The CDR3 nucleotides are TGTGCCAGCAGGAGCGGGACAAACGACGAGCAGTACTTC.

The chain is built from TRBV6-4 and TRBJ1-4; maybe TRBD1 (6 bases). The CDR3 spans 13 residues. The V gene's germline CDR1 is MRHNA and CDR2 SNTAGT. V shed 8 bases and J shed 6 bases, with 13 bases lying between them. The chain's CDR3 is CASSGQKDEKLFF. The CDR3 nucleotides are TGTGCCAGCTCCGGACAGAAGGATGAAAAACTGTTTTTT.

The genes are TRBV6-4 and TRBJ2-2; TRBD1 matches 7 bases. The CDR3 length is 14 residues. After removal of 6 bases from V and 0 bases from J, the junction contained 1 base not matched to a gene. Looked up from germline, CDR1 is MRHNA and CDR2 is SNTAGT. Here the CDR3 DNA reads TGTGCCAGCAGACAGGGGTCGAACACCGGGGAGCTGTTTTTT. As protein: CASRQGSNTGELFF.

The genes are TRBV6-1 and TRBJ1-5, with D perhaps TRBD1 (5 bases). This CDR3 is built from 14 residues. V dropped 8 bases and J dropped 0 bases, with 11 bases sitting between them. In germline, CDR1 is MNHNS, CDR2 SASEGT. The CDR3, as DNA: TGTGCCAGCGAGGGACGGTATAGCAATCAGCCCCAGCATTTT. It yields the protein CASEGRYSNQPQHF.

This chain uses TRBV19 with TRBJ2-7; D is ambiguous. The CDR3 has 14 amino acids. V gave up 5 bases and J gave up 3 bases, with 14 bases separating them. Germline V gives CDR1 LNHDA, CDR2 SQIVND (reference sequence). In DNA form, the CDR3 reads TGTGCCAGTAGTGCACAAATCGACAACTACGAGCAGTACTTC. It encodes CASSAQIDNYEQYF.

This clone is a singleton in its sample. This chain uses TRBV11-2 with TRBJ2-1; 8 bases match TRBD1. V was pared by 3 bases and J by 0 bases, with 4 bases of the junction left unmatched. The CDR3 is 16 residues long. Germline V gene data show CDR1 as SGHAT and CDR2 as FQNNGV. The chain's CDR3 is CASSFQGASSYNEQFF. For the CDR3, the DNA is TGTGCCAGCAGCTTTCAGGGGGCGAGCTCCTACAATGAGCAGTTCTTC.

The chain has TRBV5-6 and TRBJ2-1; TRBD2 aligns across 9 bases. V shed 3 bases and J 0 bases; nucleotides not matched to a gene: 1. This CDR3 comprises 15 residues. Germline values: CDR1 SGHDT, CDR2 YYEEEE. DNA of the CDR3: TGTGCCAGCAGCTCGGGACTAGCCTCCTACAATGAGCAGTTCTTC. This translates into CASSSGLASYNEQFF. The whole variable domain, remainder taken from reference TRBV5-6 and TRBJ2-1, is DAGVTQSPTHLIKTRGQQVTLRCSPKSGHDTVSWYQQALGQGPQFIFQYYEEEERQRGNFPDRFSGHQFPNYSSELNVNALLLGDSALYLCASSSGLASYNEQFFGPGTRLTVL.

This chain joins TRBV11-2 and TRBJ1-1; a possible D gene is TRBD1 (5 bases). In germline, CDR1 is SGHAT, CDR2 FQNNGV. The CDR3 consists of 14 residues. The ends were cut back, 3 bases at V and 8 bases at J, with 16 bases in the middle. CDR3 in amino acids: CASSFGVMGPEAFF. Written as DNA, the CDR3 is TGTGCCAGCAGCTTCGGGGTGATGGGGCCAGAAGCTTTCTTT.

The gene calls are TRBV9 and TRBJ2-1; TRBD2 might be the D (5 bases). Germline CDR1 reads SGDLS; CDR2 reads YYNGEE. Trimming took 2 bases from V and 9 from J, leaving 15 bases between them. This CDR3 contains 14 residues. DNA for the CDR3: TGTGCCAGCAGCGTCTCTAGCCGGGATCGTGAGCAGTTCTTC. Translated, it gives CASSVSSRDREQFF.

The CDR3, as DNA: TGTGCCAGCAGTTACGGACTAGCGCCCCAAGAGACCCAGTACTTC. Translated, it gives CASSYGLAPQETQYF. The chain combines TRBV6-6 with TRBJ2-5, with 9 bases identical to TRBD2. V was clipped by 2 bases and J by 1 base; unmatched bases: 2. The CDR3 runs to 15 residues. The germline CDR1 and CDR2 sequences are MNHNY and SVGAGI (reference sequence).

CDR3 amino acids: CASSLNYPTYEQYF. The CDR3, as DNA: TGCGCCAGCAGCTTGAATTACCCCACCTACGAGCAGTACTTC. This rearrangement joins TRBV5-1 to TRBJ2-7; D is unclear. Germline CDR1 SGHRS, CDR2 YFSETQ. The CDR3 has 14 residues. Deletions cut 1 base from V and 2 bases from J, with 10 bases between.

This clone is a singleton in its sample. The chain employs TRBV7-9 and TRBJ2-3; 11 nucleotides match TRBD2. The trim removed 3 bases at V and 4 bases at J, leaving 3 bases unmatched. The CDR3 extends over 15 amino acids. Per germline, CDR1 SEHNR and CDR2 FQNEAQ (reference sequence). The CDR3, as DNA: TGTGCCAGCAGCTTTGAACTAGCGGGAGCAGATACGCAGTATTTT. This gives the protein CASSFELAGADTQYF.

The chain carries TRBV6-1 and TRBJ2-3, with D maybe TRBD1 (6 bases). CDR1 is MNHNS and CDR2 is SASEGT in the germline V gene. Between the trimmed V and J ends, which lost 6 bases and 2 bases, there was a span of 15 bases. The CDR3 loop spans 15 amino acids. As DNA, the CDR3 is TGTGCCAGCAGATCCCAAGGGGGAATCACAGATACGCAGTATTTT. The encoded protein is CASRSQGGITDTQYF.

This rearrangement joins TRBV7-6 to TRBJ2-7; 11 positions match TRBD2. The CDR3 spans 17 residues. The germline V gene encodes CDR1 SGHVS and CDR2 FNYEAQ. Trimming at V came to 4 bases and at J to 5 bases, leaving 13 bases not matched to a gene. The CDR3 DNA reads as TGTGCCAGCAGCTCCCCCGGCTTTAGCGGGAGGGCCCACGAGCAGTACTTC. Protein product: CASSSPGFSGRAHEQYF.

This CDR3 is CASSLVTGREEKLFF. In nucleotides, the CDR3 is TGCGCCAGCAGCTTGGTGACAGGGAGGGAGGAAAAACTGTTTTTT. This rearrangement joins TRBV5-1 to TRBJ1-4; TRBD1 matches 7 bases. The germline gives CDR1 SGHRS, CDR2 YFSETQ. This CDR3 comprises 15 residues. V lost 0 bases to trimming and J lost 8 bases; unmatched junction nucleotides: 7.

J is TRBJ2-3 and V is TRBV4-2; no clear D. The CDR3 covers 15 residues. Germline V gene sequence: CDR1 LGHNA, CDR2 YNFKEQ. The V end lost 0 bases, the J end lost 2 bases, and 9 bases lay between the germline ends. CDR3 sequence: CASSQEQPTTDTQYF. DNA for the CDR3: TGTGCCAGCAGCCAAGAACAGCCTACCACAGATACGCAGTATTTT.

The V gene is TRBV18, the J gene TRBJ1-2; a weak D match, TRBD1 (5 bases). The CDR3 covers 15 residues. Germline loops: CDR1 KGHSH, CDR2 LQKENI. V was clipped by 4 bases and J by 3 bases, with 15 bases between them. CDR3 sequence: CASSRAPGADYGYTF. The CDR3 nucleotides read TGTGCCAGCTCACGAGCCCCCGGGGCGGACTATGGCTACACCTTC.

This clone has only one observation. This chain connects TRBV6-5 to TRBJ2-7; D gene uncertain. In germline, CDR1 is MNHEY, CDR2 SVGAGI. V dropped 5 bases and J dropped 2 bases, with 16 bases sitting between them. This CDR3 contains 15 residues. CDR3 DNA: TGTGCCAGCAGTGGTAGGATAACCGATACCTACGAGCAGTACTTC. Its protein is CASSGRITDTYEQYF.

The CDR3 region is CASSLAATDTQYF. For the CDR3, the DNA is TGTGCCAGCAGCTTAGCGGCCACAGATACGCAGTATTTT. The genes are TRBV7-2 and TRBJ2-3, with D uncertain. Germline lookup yields CDR1 SGHTA and CDR2 FQGNSA. The V end lost 0 bases, the J end lost 2 bases, and 3 bases lay between the germline ends. The CDR3 has 13 residues.

The chain links TRBV6-5 to TRBJ2-5, with 11 bases aligning to TRBD2. Matching the DNA end better, TRBJ2-7 makes the J call doubtful. The CDR3 has 15 residues. Germline CDR1 MNHEY, CDR2 SVGAGI. The CDR3 protein is CASRYLAGGSYEQYF. In DNA form, the CDR3 reads TGTGCCAGCAGATATCTAGCGGGAGGCTCCTACGAGCAGTACTTC.